This paragraph covers one T cell receptor beta chain sequence. As yet, its antigen is unknown. The CDR3 length is 14 residues. J gave up 4 bases and V 2 bases, and 4 bases lay outside the gene matches. Germline V CDR1 and CDR2: SGHRS, YFSETQ. Original data processing: ImmunoSEQ supplied junction-only sequences lacking quality scores, so filtering was different. Using immunoSEQ multiplex PCR, the repertoire was profiled, and TCRdb retains in-frame clones only, with some absent. V, J and clone size reflect that table, while D and trimming were determined from the DNA. The data hold around 1,900,000 clones, with around 93% observed a single time. CD8 cells classed as naive were CD45RO-negative and positively selected for CCR7, excluding terminally differentiated effector memory CD45RA+ cells. This record comes from a study of shared clonotypes between healthy human individuals. Study-level points and caveats: Sharing across four donors was seen in 4% to 6.5% of naive CD4 clonotypes.

The sample was naive CD8+ T cells from PBMCs. The chain joins TRBV5-1 to TRBJ2-7, with 9 positions matching TRBD2. This TCR was sampled from a man aged 18 to 35 in good health. Some clones in this sample may be carry-over from other donors' samples. The DNA for the CDR3 is TGCGCCAGCAGCTTTAGCGGGAGAATATACGAGCAGTACTTC. Translation: CASSFSGRIYEQYF.